The following is a T cell receptor (beta chain) sequence with its context. Method: immunoSEQ multiplex PCR; TCRdb's copy keeps in-frame clones and lacks some. The table records tens of thousands of clones, approximately 88% of them present only once. This entry comes from a study of siplizumab effects on memory and regulatory T cells. V lost 5 bases and J lost 4, with 9 bases in between. CDR3 size: 13 residues. Germline V gives CDR1 SGHTA, CDR2 FQGTGA. Material for sequencing was Tregs sorted from blood. The chain carries TRBV7-3 and TRBJ2-1, with D tentatively TRBD2 (6 bases). The clonotype was recovered from a human donor in good health. CDR3 DNA: TGTGCCAGCAGCCAGGGACTGTACAATGAGCAGTTCTTC. It encodes CASSQGLYNEQFF.